The next 4 T cell receptor beta chains were all read from a single sample in a study of blood T cell repertoires in COVID-19. Sequencing used immunoSEQ multiplex PCR; TCRdb keeps in-frame clones, though not all of them. The table lists tens of thousands of clones, 90% of them singletons. The source material was peripheral blood. The receptors come from a man aged 50 to 59 with COVID-19, enrolled during active disease.

The chain recombines TRBV6-1 with TRBJ2-7; D possibly corresponds to TRBD1 (5 bases). Trimming took 1 base from V and 2 from J, leaving 12 bases between them. CDR3 length: 15 amino acids. The germline CDR1 and CDR2 sequences are MNHNS and SASEGT. The CDR3 is CASSEGGRAAYEQYF. The DNA of the CDR3 is TGTGCCAGCAGTGAAGGGGGCAGGGCGGCCTACGAGCAGTACTTC.

The chain joins TRBV21-1 to TRBJ2-7; the DNA was not compared with TRBD1, the D call given in the table. TRBV21-1 represents a pseudogene. The CDR3 sequence is 17 residues long. The CDR3 bases are TGTGCCAGCAGCAACGGAACCAACAGGGGTTTCTCCTACGAGCAGTACTTC. Amino acid sequence: CASSNGTNRGFSYEQYF.

The chain combines TRBV6-5 with TRBJ2-7; possible D gene TRBD2, 5 bases. V was shortened by 5 bases and J by 1 base, with 12 bases between the two germline ends. The CDR3 totals 14 residues. Germline CDR1 reads MNHEY; CDR2 reads SVGAGI. The CDR3 protein is CASSPLGDSYEQYF. DNA for the CDR3: TGTGCCAGCAGTCCCCTCGGGGATTCCTACGAGCAGTACTTC.

V gene TRBV15 combines with J gene TRBJ1-4; possibly TRBD1 for D (5 bases). The CDR3 has 15 residues. Germline-derived CDR1 and CDR2 are LNHNV and YYDKDF (reference sequence). V shed 0 bases and J shed 6 bases, with 11 bases lying between them. This chain's CDR3 is CATSRDGGAYEKLFF. In nucleotides, the CDR3 is TGTGCCACCAGCAGAGATGGAGGGGCTTATGAAAAACTGTTTTTT.